This TCR beta chain was captured in a study of T cells after yellow fever vaccination. Overall study findings and caveats: One caveat is that FACS-sorted repertoires could contain abundant clonotypes contaminating from the bulk population. After the booster, 96% of CD4 and more than 85% of CD8 primary-response clones were re-detected. Shared CD4/CD8 clonotypes were a small share, likely from convergent recombination.

Germline-derived CDR1 and CDR2 are SGHTA and FQGNSA. CDR3 length: 13 amino acids. V was clipped by 0 bases and J by 4 bases, with 6 bases between them. This clonotype appeared a few times. Its antigen is still unknown. TCR cDNA, made by 5'RACE template switching, carried an added universal primer site and UMIs. TCRdb independently ran MiXCR on the 5' RACE reads; one entry per CDR3 protein. This table has some 390,000 distinct CDR3 sequences, around 20% appearing once. Sequences were derived from PBMCs, sampled before the yellow fever booster vaccination. V gene TRBV7-2 combines with J gene TRBJ1-1; no clear D. The sequence came from a man in his late teens or twenties who received the YFV17D yellow fever vaccine. The CDR3 sequence is CASSLARLTEAFF. CDR3 in DNA: TGTGCCAGCAGCTTAGCCAGGCTCACTGAAGCTTTCTTT.